One sample yielded the 19 T cell receptor beta chains listed below, sequenced in a study of cytomegalovirus exposure and HLA in healthy donors (dated by TCRdb to about 2017). Library preparation used the immunoSEQ multiplex PCR assay. TCRdb mirrors the immuneACCESS table, restricted to in-frame sequences. Some clones are absent from its copies; in checked studies, under half trace to an unresolved V gene, and the reason for the others is unknown. The sample table contains 50,000 to 65,000 clones; only one count was recorded for roughly nine tenths of them. The ten biggest clones cover roughly 8.4% of the sample. Material for sequencing was PBMCs. The source is a woman aged 18-30 years in good health and CMV-seropositive.

A single count supports this clone. This chain connects TRBV6-5 to TRBJ2-3, with 10 bases that match TRBD2. V trimming: 4 bases; J trimming: 2 bases; junction bases outside the gene matches: 6. The CDR3 is made up of 16 amino acids. Per germline, CDR1 MNHEY and CDR2 SVGAGI. The chain's CDR3 is CASSSALAGVTDTQYF. The CDR3 DNA reads TGTGCCAGCAGTTCTGCTCTAGCGGGGGTCACAGATACGCAGTATTTT.

The rearrangement joins TRBV2 to TRBJ1-1; a possible D gene is TRBD1 (5 bases). This CDR3 is built from 12 residues. Trimming stripped 4 bases from V and 4 bases from J, with 7 bases between. Germline assignment: CDR1 SNHLY and CDR2 FYNNEI. For the CDR3, the DNA is TGTGCCAGCAGTGGCAGGGTCACTGAAGCTTTCTTT. Protein: CASSGRVTEAFF.

This chain links TRBV6-5 with TRBJ1-2, with D perhaps TRBD1 (5 bases). Germline V CDR1 and CDR2: MNHEY, SVGAGI. CDR3 size: 15 residues. Trimming removed 5 bases from V and 4 bases from J, with 17 bases in between. The CDR3 loop is CASSTPGLQGYGYTF. The CDR3 nucleotides are TGTGCCAGCAGTACACCGGGACTTCAGGGCTATGGCTACACCTTC.

The chain carries TRBV11-1 and TRBJ2-3; D is uncertain. CDR1 is SGHAT, CDR2 FQDESV, per germline (reference sequence). The CDR3 extends over 14 amino acids. Trimming stripped 4 bases from V and 0 bases from J, with 8 bases between. Here the CDR3 DNA reads TGTGCCAGCAGCTCCGATACTAGCACAGATACGCAGTATTTT. Translated: CASSSDTSTDTQYF.

The CDR3 spells CASSKKQGSSNQPQHF. In nucleotides, the CDR3 is TGTGCCAGCAGCAAGAAACAGGGTAGTAGCAATCAGCCCCAGCATTTT. The rearrangement uses TRBV21-1 and TRBJ1-5; the table's D gene call, TRBD1, was not cross checked with the DNA. TRBV21-1 is marked as a pseudogene. The CDR3 has 16 amino acids.

This chain connects TRBV6-1 to TRBJ1-5; possibly TRBD1 for D (6 bases). The germline V gene encodes CDR1 MNHNS and CDR2 SASEGT. Trimming shortened V by 6 bases and J by 4 bases, and 16 bases separated the two germline ends. This CDR3 is 15 amino acids long. This CDR3 reads CASSLDRFGNQPQHF. The CDR3 region has the DNA TGTGCCAGCAGCCTTGACAGGTTCGGTAATCAGCCCCAGCATTTT.

The chain's CDR3 is CASSLYSPGELFF. CDR3 bases: TGTGCCAGCAGTTTATATTCCCCGGGGGAGCTGTTTTTT. The J gene is TRBJ2-2, the V gene TRBV28; no clear D gene. This CDR3 contains 13 residues. Trimming shortened V by 1 base and J by 8 bases, and 8 bases separated the two germline ends. Germline assignment: CDR1 MDHEN and CDR2 SYDVKM.

In nucleotides, the CDR3 is TGTGCCAGCAGTACCAGGACAGGGACGAACACTGAAGCTTTCTTT. It yields the protein CASSTRTGTNTEAFF. The genes are TRBV2 and TRBJ1-1; 8 positions agree with TRBD1. V dropped 5 bases and J dropped 1; count of bases not matched to a gene: 6. Germline CDR1 SNHLY, CDR2 FYNNEI. This CDR3 has 15 amino acids.

The V call is TRBV2, the J call TRBJ2-7, with D tentatively TRBD2 (5 bases). CDR1 and CDR2 from the germline V gene are SNHLY and FYNNEI. V was trimmed by 6 bases and J by 6 bases, leaving 15 bases between them. This CDR3 comprises 13 residues. CDR3 sequence reads: CASSPGRGIEQYF. The CDR3 DNA is TGTGCCAGCAGCCCGGGCCGAGGGATCGAGCAGTACTTC. The full variable domain, rest sourced from reference TRBV2 and TRBJ2-7, is EPEVTQTPSHQVTQMGQEVILRCVPISNHLYFYWYRQILGQKVEFLVSFYNNEISEKSEIFDDQFSVERPDGSNFTLKIRSTKLEDSAMYFCASSPGRGIEQYFGPGTRLTVT.

This chain connects TRBV19 to TRBJ1-5; no clear D gene. This CDR3 is built from 16 residues. V lost 3 bases and J lost 0, with 12 bases in between. Germline lookup yields CDR1 LNHDA and CDR2 SQIVND (reference sequence). The CDR3 sequence: CASSIDTEYSNQPQHF. In nucleotides, the CDR3 is TGTGCCAGTAGTATCGATACAGAGTATAGCAATCAGCCCCAGCATTTT. Full variable domain (missing parts from reference TRBV19 and TRBJ1-5): DGGITQSPKYLFRKEGQNVTLSCEQNLNHDAMYWYRQDPGQGLRLIYYSQIVNDFQKGDIAEGYSVSREKKESFPLTVTSAQKNPTAFYLCASSIDTEYSNQPQHFGDGTRLSIL.

This clone showed up just a few times. This rearrangement joins TRBV9 to TRBJ1-2; tentatively, D is TRBD1 (6 bases). Germline V gives CDR1 SGDLS, CDR2 YYNGEE. V was trimmed by 0 bases and J by 6 bases, leaving 15 bases between them. This CDR3 is 15 amino acids long. In DNA, the CDR3 is TGTGCCAGCAGCGTAGAAGGCAGGGGAGAGAATGGCTACACCTTC. Translating it yields CASSVEGRGENGYTF. Full variable domain (missing parts from reference TRBV9 and TRBJ1-2): DSGVTQTPKHLITATGQRVTLRCSPRSGDLSVYWYQQSLDQGLQFLIQYYNGEERAKGNILERFSAQQFPDLHSELNLSSLELGDSALYFCASSVEGRGENGYTFGSGTRLTVV.

The gene calls are TRBV5-6 and TRBJ1-5, with a possible D match to TRBD1 (5 bases). Per the germline V gene, CDR1 is SGHDT and CDR2 is YYEEEE. V was cut by 4 bases and J by 1 base, with 15 bases left in between. This CDR3 is built from 16 residues. DNA of the CDR3: TGTGCCAGCAGCGTATGGGGCTGGTTAAGCAATCAGCCCCAGCATTTT. Translating it yields CASSVWGWLSNQPQHF.

The gene calls are TRBV28 and TRBJ2-7; 11 bases align to TRBD1. V gave up 6 bases and J gave up 0 bases; unmatched junction bases: 4. This CDR3 comprises 15 residues. Germline CDR1 MDHEN, CDR2 SYDVKM. CDR3: CASRAGTGGSYEQYF. In DNA form, the CDR3 reads TGTGCCAGCAGAGCCGGGACAGGGGGCTCCTACGAGCAGTACTTC. The entire variable domain, with the rest obtained from reference TRBV28 and TRBJ2-7, is as follows: DVKVTQSSRYLVKRTGEKVFLECVQDMDHENMFWYRQDPGLGLRLIYFSYDVKMKEKGDIPEGYSVSREKKERFSLILESASTNQTSMYLCASRAGTGGSYEQYFGPGTRLTVT.

This clone was picked up one time. This chain uses TRBV5-1 with TRBJ1-5; 7 bases map to TRBD1. The CDR3 runs 14 residues. The V gene's germline CDR1 is SGHRS and CDR2 YFSETQ. J gave up 9 bases and V 4 bases, and 10 bases lay outside the gene matches. In nucleotides, the CDR3 is TGCGCCAGCAGCCCAATGGACAGGTCAGGGCCCCAGCATTTT. It specifies CASSPMDRSGPQHF.

The CDR3 here is CASSFDRLEDSPLHF. CDR3 in DNA: TGTGCCAGCAGCTTTGATAGGTTGGAGGACTCACCCCTCCACTTT. The rearrangement uses TRBV5-5 and TRBJ1-6; D unclear. V was cut by 2 bases and J by 10 bases, with 16 bases left in between. The CDR3 runs to 15 residues. Germline V CDR1 and CDR2: SGHKS, YYEKEE (reference sequence).

The chain combines TRBV28 with TRBJ2-6, with TRBD1 identical over 10 bases. V lost 6 bases, J lost 2 bases, and 16 bases stayed unmatched. Germline CDR1 is MDHEN and CDR2 is SYDVKM. This CDR3 region has 20 residues. CDR3 region: CASRTHLAGTGDTGANVLTF. The CDR3 DNA is TGTGCCAGCAGAACCCACCTGGCGGGGACAGGGGATACTGGGGCCAACGTCCTGACTTTC.

The rearrangement joins TRBV7-9 to TRBJ1-4; 7 positions agree with TRBD1. CDR1 and CDR2 from the germline V gene are SEHNR and FQNEAQ (reference sequence). V lost 3 bases and J lost 3; bases outside the gene matches: 13. The length of the CDR3 is 18 residues. CDR3 DNA: TGTGCCAGCAGCTTTTACCTTCTGAGGGGGCGATCTAATGAAAAACTGTTTTTT. Translation: CASSFYLLRGRSNEKLFF. The full variable domain, completed using reference TRBV7-9 and TRBJ1-4, is DTGVSQNPRHKITKRGQNVTFRCDPISEHNRLYWYRQTLGQGPEFLTYFQNEAQLEKSRLLSDRFSAERPKGSFSTLEIQRTEQGDSAMYLCASSFYLLRGRSNEKLFFGSGTQLSVL.

The gene calls are TRBV6-1 and TRBJ1-1, with D unresolved. The CDR3 spans 12 residues. From germline, CDR1 is MNHNS and CDR2 SASEGT. V lost 3 bases and J 5 bases, leaving 7 bases between the germline ends. CDR3 sequence (DNA): TGTGCCAGCAGTGAGGGGAGAACTGAAGCTTTCTTT. Translating it yields CASSEGRTEAFF.

J is TRBJ1-2 and V is TRBV6-1, with a possible D match to TRBD1 (5 bases). CDR3 length: 15 residues. The V gene's germline CDR1 is MNHNS and CDR2 SASEGT. V dropped 3 bases and J dropped 8 bases, with 19 bases sitting between them. The CDR3 DNA sequence: TGTGCCAGCAGTGATGACATAGGGGCTATCTGGGGCTACACCTTC. It specifies CASSDDIGAIWGYTF.